This T cell receptor (beta chain) originates from a study of long-term antiretroviral therapy in people with HIV. Runs used v3.0 of the immunoSEQ assay and were done at survey level. TCRdb's table, derived via immunoSEQ multiplex PCR, lists solely in-frame clones and lacks some. The sample records about 22,000 clones, less than 85% being singletons. This clone was seen a single time. The V gene end was trimmed by 2 bases and the J gene end by 2 bases; junction bases not matched to a gene: 3. Germline values: CDR1 SNHLY, CDR2 FYNNEI. The length of the CDR3 is 15 residues. For each donor, at least one pre-ART and at least two post-ART PBMC samples were available. People in the study who had HIV all got their treatment in the United States.

The chain couples TRBV2 to TRBJ2-5; the match to TRBD2 covers 9 bases. This clonotype was sampled from a man aged 35-49 years with HIV. Sequencing used unsorted PBMCs, obtained 0.5 years before starting antiretroviral therapy. CDR3 bases: TGTGCCAGCAGTGAAATGGCGGGGGGGCAAGAGACCCAGTACTTC. It encodes CASSEMAGGQETQYF.